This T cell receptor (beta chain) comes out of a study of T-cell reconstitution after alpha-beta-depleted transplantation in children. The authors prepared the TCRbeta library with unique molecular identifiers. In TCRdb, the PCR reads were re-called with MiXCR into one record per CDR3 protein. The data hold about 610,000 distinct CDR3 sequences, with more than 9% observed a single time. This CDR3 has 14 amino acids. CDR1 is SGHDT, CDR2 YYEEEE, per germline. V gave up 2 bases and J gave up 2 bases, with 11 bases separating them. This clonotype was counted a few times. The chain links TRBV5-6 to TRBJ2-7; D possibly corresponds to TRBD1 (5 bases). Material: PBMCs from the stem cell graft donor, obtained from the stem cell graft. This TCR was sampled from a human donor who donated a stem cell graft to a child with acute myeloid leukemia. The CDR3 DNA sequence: TGTGCCAGCAGCTTCCGACAGAAGCCCTACGAGCAGTACTTC. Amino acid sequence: CASSFRQKPYEQYF.